The T cell receptor beta chain under discussion was sequenced for a study of blood T cell repertoires in COVID-19. Overall study: Spain, Italy and the United States supplied samples that represented acute and convalescent COVID-19. From T cells, B-cell-depleted T cells, or PBMCs came the material, which was cDNA or gDNA.

As handled by the study authors: Researchers report that nucleated cell counts were estimated from reference gene primer amplification. Repertoires were generated with immunoSEQ multiplex PCR, while TCRdb's copy carries only in-frame clones and drops some. That table furnishes V, J and clone size, whereas the DNA furnished D and trimming. The sample holds around 120,000 clones, 90% seen once. V lost 0 bases, J lost 2 bases, and 7 bases stayed unmatched. Germline V gene sequence: CDR1 SGHRS, CDR2 YFSETQ. The CDR3 covers 16 residues. This TCR came from a human donor with active COVID-19. The donor label of this sample is uncertain. Specimen: peripheral blood. The chain has TRBV5-1 and TRBJ1-2; TRBD1 matches at 7 bases. In DNA, the CDR3 is TGCGCCAGCAGCTTGGAGGGACAGAGTATCAACTATGGCTACACCTTC. Translation gives CASSLEGQSINYGYTF.